This is a list of T cell receptor beta chains from one sample in a study of blood T cell repertoires in COVID-19. TCRdb's copy holds only in-frame clones and misses some; the assay was immunoSEQ multiplex PCR. The data show 63,000 or so clones, roughly four fifths seen once. Material: peripheral blood. The receptors stem from a human donor in a cohort sampled during active COVID-19. CDR3s include the opening cysteine and the closing phenylalanine or tryptophan. The D gene is left open where the match is weak. Some rows mark clone size as missing; the rest say once, few, many or name a class of expanded clone.

d_call | j_call | clone_size | v_call | cdr3_nt | cdr3_aa
- | TRBJ2-2 | - | TRBV19 | TGTGCCAGTAGTATAGATCTGGAGGACACCGGGGAGCTGTTTTTT | CASSIDLEDTGELFF
- | TRBJ2-4 | - | TRBV29-1 | TGCAGCGAGTCCGAGACAGCAAAGACTCTTCTACTAGCCAAAAACATTCAGTACTTC | CSESETAKTLLLAKNIQYF
- | TRBJ2-7 | - | TRBV20-1 | TGCAGTGCTACTGACAGGTCTGAGCAGTACTTC | CSATDRSEQYF
TRBD1 | TRBJ2-7 | - | TRBV10-2 | TGCGCCAGCAGTATAACAGGGGAAGACGAGCAGTACTTC | CASSITGEDEQYF
- | TRBJ1-5 | - | TRBV19 | TGTGCCAGTAGTATAGATTTGGGCCAGCCCCAGCATTTT | CASSIDLGQPQHF
TRBD1 | TRBJ1-4 | - | TRBV6-5 | TGTGCCAGCAGCCGATACAGGGGAAGTGGCGAAAAACTGTTTTTT | CASSRYRGSGEKLFF
- | TRBJ1-1 | - | TRBV27 | TGTGCCAGCAGAATCAGGGACATGAACACTGAAGCTTTCTTT | CASRIRDMNTEAFF
- | TRBJ1-1 | - | TRBV5-6 | TGTGCCAGCAGCTTGGACTCAGGGATCAGTGAAGCTTTCTTT | CASSLDSGISEAFF
TRBD1 | TRBJ1-6 | - | TRBV5-6 | TGTGCCAGCAGCTCGGACAGGTACCGGGATTCACCCCTCCACTTT | CASSSDRYRDSPLHF
- | TRBJ1-1 | - | TRBV28 | TGTGCCAGCAGTTCGTACGGGGGGGAAACTGAAGCTTTCTTT | CASSSYGGETEAFF
- | TRBJ1-3 | - | TRBV9 | TGTGCCAGCAGCGCCGGACGAACAGGGACTGGAAACACCATATATTTT | CASSAGRTGTGNTIYF
- | TRBJ1-1 | - | TRBV4-2 | TGTGCCAGCAGCGGACCTGGAGGATTAAGCACTGAAGCTTTCTTT | CASSGPGGLSTEAFF
TRBD2 | TRBJ2-7 | - | TRBV7-8 | TGTGCCAGCAGCGTCTCCGGGGGGAGATCCTACGAGCAGTACTTC | CASSVSGGRSYEQYF
TRBD1 | TRBJ1-2 | - | TRBV7-2 | TGTGCCAGCAGTTCCGACAGGGAATCCTATGGCTACACCTTC | CASSSDRESYGYTF
- | TRBJ1-1 | - | TRBV28 | TGTGCCAGCAGTTTCGGGGCGGGAGAAGCTTTCTTT | CASSFGAGEAFF
- | TRBJ2-7 | - | TRBV2 | TGTGCCAGCAGGAGGGCACTCTACGAGCAGTACTTC | CASRRALYEQYF
TRBD2 | TRBJ2-3 | - | TRBV7-8 | TGTGCCAGCAGCTTAGTAGCGGGAGGGCCAGATACGCAGTATTTT | CASSLVAGGPDTQYF
TRBD1 | TRBJ1-5 | - | TRBV6-5 | TGTGCCACCCGGACAGGGGACAATCAGCCCCAGCATTTT | CATRTGDNQPQHF
TRBD1 | TRBJ1-5 | - | TRBV19 | TGTGCCAGTAGACCTGACAGGGTTAGAGGTCAGCCCCAGCATTTT | CASRPDRVRGQPQHF
TRBD1 | TRBJ2-7 | - | TRBV28 | TGTGCCAGCAGTTTCAGGGGGAAAACCTCCTACGAGCAGTACTTC | CASSFRGKTSYEQYF
- | TRBJ2-3 | once | TRBV24-1 | TGTGCCACCAGTGAGGGGGGGCGAGGGCCAGATACGCAGTATTTT | CATSEGGRGPDTQYF
- | TRBJ1-1 | - | TRBV9 | TGTGCCAGCAGCGTAGCGCAGGAAACTGAAGCTTTCTTT | CASSVAQETEAFF
- | TRBJ1-2 | - | TRBV7-2 | TGTGCCAGCAGCTTAGAGGTCTCCGGGGGTCTTGGCTACACCTTC | CASSLEVSGGLGYTF
- | TRBJ2-1 | once | TRBV28 | TGTGCCAGCAGTTTAGGGCCCCTCCTCTACAATGAGCAGTTCTTC | CASSLGPLLYNEQFF
- | TRBJ1-1 | - | TRBV9 | TGTGCCAGCAGCGTAGCTTTGAACACTGAAGCTTTCTTT | CASSVALNTEAFF
- | TRBJ2-7 | - | TRBV27 | TGTGCCAGCAGTTGGGGACGGGGGGCGTACGAGCAGTACTTC | CASSWGRGAYEQYF
- | TRBJ2-1 | - | TRBV4-2 | TGTGCCAGCAGCCCGCTATCTAACCCAGGGTCCTACAATGAGCAGTTCTTC | CASSPLSNPGSYNEQFF
TRBD2 | TRBJ2-7 | - | TRBV12-3/TRBV12-4 | TGTGCCAGCAGTGGGGAGGGGAAGCGCGAGCAGTACTTC | CASSGEGKREQYF
TRBD1 | TRBJ1-2 | - | TRBV28 | TGTGCCAGCAGTTTAACGGCAACAGGGGGCGCGGGTGGCTACACCTTC | CASSLTATGGAGGYTF
TRBD1 | TRBJ1-6 | - | TRBV5-5 | TGTGCCAGCAGCTGGGACAGCTATAATTCACCCCTCCACTTT | CASSWDSYNSPLHF
- | TRBJ2-7 | - | TRBV7-2 | TGTGCCAGCAGTTTGGTTGCCGACAGCGCCTACGAGCAGTACTTC | CASSLVADSAYEQYF
TRBD1 | TRBJ2-7 | - | TRBV7-2 | TGTGCCAGCAGCGAACAGGGGCCCTACTACGAGCAGTACTTC | CASSEQGPYYEQYF
- | TRBJ2-3 | - | TRBV5-6 | TGTGCCAGCAGCTTGAAGGTGGAGGCGAGCACAGATACGCAGTATTTT | CASSLKVEASTDTQYF
- | TRBJ1-3 | - | TRBV29-1 | TGCAGCGCCATGGTCAGCTCTGGAAACACCATATATTTT | CSAMVSSGNTIYF
- | TRBJ2-5 | - | TRBV28 | TGTGCCAGCAGTTTATTTAACGTCGTCAGAACTAGTGAGACCCAGTACTTC | CASSLFNVVRTSETQYF
TRBD2 | TRBJ2-5 | - | TRBV4-2 | TGTGCCAGCAGCCTCATAGCGGGGGCCGGGGAGACCCAGTACTTC | CASSLIAGAGETQYF
TRBD2 | TRBJ2-7 | - | TRBV13 | TGTGCCAGCAGCCCGGGACTAGCGGGAGTATACGAGCAGTACTTC | CASSPGLAGVYEQYF
- | TRBJ1-6 | - | TRBV10-1 | TGCGCCAGCAGTGAACGACCCGGGTGGAATTCACCCCTCCACTTT | CASSERPGWNSPLHF
- | TRBJ2-5 | - | TRBV18 | TGTGCCAGCTCGCCCACCTCGCCCAGAGAGACCCAGTACTTC | CASSPTSPRETQYF
TRBD2 | TRBJ2-7 | once | TRBV9 | TGTGCCAGCAGCGATTCTAGCGGGGGGTCGGGGGAGCAGTACTTC | CASSDSSGGSGEQYF
TRBD1 | TRBJ1-1 | few | TRBV14 | TGTGCCAGCAGCCAACAGGGGGCTGTCACTGAAGCTTTCTTT | CASSQQGAVTEAFF
TRBD2 | TRBJ2-7 | - | TRBV27 | TGTGCCAGCAGTTCGGGAGGGGGCTACGAGCAGTACTTC | CASSSGGGYEQYF
TRBD2 | TRBJ2-3 | - | TRBV6-5 | TGTGCCAGCAGAGGGAGGGCCAGAGATACGCAGTATTTT | CASRGRARDTQYF
TRBD1 | TRBJ1-2 | - | TRBV7-2 | TGTGCCAGCAGCTTCCCTTCAGGGGGGACTGGCTACACCTTC | CASSFPSGGTGYTF
- | TRBJ2-2 | - | TRBV5-1 | TGCGCCAGCAGCCTGGAAGTAGGGGCTCGGATCACCGGGGAGCTGTTTTTT | CASSLEVGARITGELFF
TRBD1 | TRBJ1-4 | once | TRBV4-1 | TGCGCCAGCAGCCAAAGACAGGGGAATGAAAAACTGTTTTTT | CASSQRQGNEKLFF
- | TRBJ2-6 | - | TRBV2 | TGTGCCAGCAGACAGGGACGCTCTGGGGCCAACGTCCTGACTTTC | CASRQGRSGANVLTF
- | TRBJ2-1 | - | TRBV4-2 | TGTGCCAGCAGCCAAGAGGATCTCCGAGCGACCAGCTCCTACAATGAGCAGTTCTTC | CASSQEDLRATSSYNEQFF
- | TRBJ1-6 | - | TRBV19 | TGTGCCAGTAGTATAGGGACAGCATATAATTCACCCCTCCACTTT | CASSIGTAYNSPLHF
TRBD2 | TRBJ2-7 | - | TRBV6-5 | TGTGCCAGCAGATACACTAGCGGCGAGCAGTACTTC | CASRYTSGEQYF
TRBD2 | TRBJ2-1 | - | TRBV9 | TGTGCCAGCAGCGTAGACGGGGGGGCCAATGAGCAGTTCTTC | CASSVDGGANEQFF
- | TRBJ2-5 | - | TRBV6-5 | TGTGCCAGCATTCTGACAGGTGGGGAGACCCAGTACTTC | CASILTGGETQYF
- | TRBJ2-5 | - | TRBV6-2/TRBV6-3 | TGTGCCAGCAGCCCGGAGAGGAAGACCCAGTACTTC | CASSPERKTQYF
TRBD1 | TRBJ1-3 | once | TRBV2 | TGTGCCAGCAGTGAAAGACAGGGGGCTGGAAACACCATATATTTT | CASSERQGAGNTIYF
TRBD1 | TRBJ1-2 | - | TRBV3-1/TRBV3-2 | TGTGCCAGCAGCCCACGAGTCAGACAGGGTTGGTATGGCTACACCTTC | CASSPRVRQGWYGYTF
- | TRBJ1-1 | - | TRBV12-3/TRBV12-4 | TGTGCCAGCAGCTCGCCGGTCGGGGGTGAAGCTTTCTTT | CASSSPVGGEAFF
TRBD1 | TRBJ2-7 | - | TRBV5-5 | TGTGCCAGCAGCCTGAAGGACAGGGCATTCCTCTCCTACGAGCAGTACTTC | CASSLKDRAFLSYEQYF